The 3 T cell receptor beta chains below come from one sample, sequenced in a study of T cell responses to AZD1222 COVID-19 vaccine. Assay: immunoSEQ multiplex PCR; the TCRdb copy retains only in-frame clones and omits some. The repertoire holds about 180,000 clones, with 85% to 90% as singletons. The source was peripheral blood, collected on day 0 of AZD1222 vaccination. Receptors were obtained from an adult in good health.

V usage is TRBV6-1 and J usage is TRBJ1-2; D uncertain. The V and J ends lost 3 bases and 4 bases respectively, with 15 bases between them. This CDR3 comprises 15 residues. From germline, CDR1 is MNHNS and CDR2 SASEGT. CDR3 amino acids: CASSDARVLVYGYTF. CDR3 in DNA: TGTGCCAGCAGTGATGCAAGGGTTTTAGTCTATGGCTACACCTTC.

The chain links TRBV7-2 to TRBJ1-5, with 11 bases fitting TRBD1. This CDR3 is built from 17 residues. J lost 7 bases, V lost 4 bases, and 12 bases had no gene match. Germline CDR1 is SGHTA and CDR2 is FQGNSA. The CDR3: CASSSPGQGGVGQPQHF. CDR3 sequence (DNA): TGTGCCAGCAGCTCGCCGGGACAGGGGGGTGTCGGACAGCCCCAGCATTTT.

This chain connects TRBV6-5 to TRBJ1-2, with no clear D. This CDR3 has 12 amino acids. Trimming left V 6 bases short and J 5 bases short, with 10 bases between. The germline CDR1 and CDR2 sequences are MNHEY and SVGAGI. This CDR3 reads CASSRGAYGYTF. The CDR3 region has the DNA TGTGCCAGCAGCCGAGGCGCTTATGGCTACACCTTC.